Shown below are 18 T cell receptor beta chains from a single sample sequenced in a study of blood T cell repertoires in COVID-19. Clones were read by immunoSEQ multiplex PCR, and TCRdb kept only the in-frame ones, dropping some. The sample holds fewer than 350,000 clones, approximately 86% seen once. Sequenced input: peripheral blood. These receptors originate from a man aged 35 to 55 with active or convalescent COVID-19.

This chain joins TRBV2 and TRBJ1-4, with 7 bases matching TRBD1. The CDR3 is 17 residues long. V trimming: 4 bases; J trimming: 3 bases; junction bases outside the gene matches: 11. Germline V gene lookup returns CDR1 SNHLY and CDR2 FYNNEI. The CDR3 nucleotides are TGTGCCAGCAGTGTGCAGGGTCCAGGGGGATCTAATGAAAAACTGTTTTTT. This sequence encodes CASSVQGPGGSNEKLFF.

V gene TRBV6-6 combines with J gene TRBJ2-5; possible D gene TRBD2, 6 bases. The germline V gene has CDR1 MNHNY and CDR2 SVGAGI (reference sequence). This CDR3 spans 13 amino acids. Trimming stripped 6 bases from V and 5 bases from J, with 13 bases between. CDR3 amino acids: CASSKTSSETQYF. In nucleotides, the CDR3 is TGTGCCAGCAGCAAGACTAGTTCTGAGACCCAGTACTTC.

CDR3 coding DNA: TGTGCCAGCAGAGTTGGGGAGGGCTACACCTTC. Translated, it gives CASRVGEGYTF. V usage is TRBV5-6 and J usage is TRBJ1-2; D gene ambiguous. The V end was cut by 5 bases, the J end by 8 bases, with 10 bases between. CDR1 is SGHDT, CDR2 YYEEEE, per germline. The length of the CDR3 is 11 residues.

CDR3 region: CASSHRDRSSYEQYF. In DNA form, the CDR3 reads TGCGCCAGCAGCCACCGGGACAGGAGCTCCTACGAGCAGTACTTC. V is TRBV4-1 and J is TRBJ2-7; 8 positions agree with TRBD1. Germline CDR1 is MGHRA and CDR2 is YSYEKL. V gave up 3 bases and J gave up 0 bases; unmatched junction bases: 4. There are 15 residues in the CDR3.

The chain carries TRBV10-3 and TRBJ2-1, with 12 bases fitting TRBD2. The germline gives CDR1 ENHRY, CDR2 SYGVKD. J gave up 4 bases and V 6 bases, and 4 bases lay outside the gene matches. The CDR3 spans 15 residues. CDR3 amino acids: CAIRPTSGGYNEQFF. The CDR3 DNA reads TGTGCCATCAGACCGACTAGCGGGGGTTACAATGAGCAGTTCTTC.

This clone was observed once. This sequence joins TRBV28 and TRBJ1-3; D is uncertain. V shed 6 bases and J shed 4 bases, with 22 bases lying between them. This CDR3 is 17 amino acids long. Germline CDR1 and CDR2: MDHEN and SYDVKM. The CDR3 sequence is CASSVTVNGDLGNTIYF. The CDR3 DNA is TGTGCCAGCAGCGTCACCGTGAATGGAGATCTCGGAAACACCATATATTTT.

This sequence joins TRBV6-6 and TRBJ1-2, with a possible D match to TRBD1 (5 bases). This CDR3 contains 13 residues. Trimming removed 2 bases from V and 4 bases from J, with 8 bases in between. Germline-derived CDR1 and CDR2 are MNHNY and SVGAGI (reference sequence). The CDR3 DNA is TGTGCCAGCAGTTACGACAGAGTCTATGGCTACACCTTC. Residues: CASSYDRVYGYTF.

The chain couples TRBV12-3 or TRBV12-4 to TRBJ1-4; a weak D match, TRBD1 (6 bases). With 6 bases removed from V and 6 bases from J, the gap between germline ends came to 11 bases. The CDR3 sequence is 13 residues long. This chain's CDR3 is CASSNRVDEKLFF. In DNA, the CDR3 is TGTGCCAGCAGCAACAGGGTTGATGAAAAACTGTTTTTT.

The chain recombines TRBV4-1 with TRBJ1-4, with D possibly being TRBD1 (6 bases). The V end lost 0 bases, the J end lost 2 bases, and 19 bases lay between the germline ends. Germline V gene data show CDR1 as MGHRA and CDR2 as YSYEKL. The CDR3 has 19 residues. The CDR3 spells CASSQDPWGGSLTNEKLFF. DNA of the CDR3: TGCGCCAGCAGCCAAGATCCGTGGGGGGGCAGTTTGACTAATGAAAAACTGTTTTTT.

This rearrangement joins TRBV5-4 to TRBJ1-6; a weak D match, TRBD1 (6 bases). V shed 5 bases and J shed 6 bases, with 15 bases lying between them. The germline V gene encodes CDR1 SGHNT and CDR2 YYREEE (reference sequence). The CDR3 runs to 15 residues. In DNA, the CDR3 is TGTGCCAGCAGTTTAGCAGGGGTAATTAATTCACCCCTCCACTTT. Protein product: CASSLAGVINSPLHF.

The chain uses TRBV6-6 and TRBJ2-1; no clear D. Trimming removed 6 bases at V and 4 bases at J, with 10 bases between. CDR3 length equals 13 residues. Germline-derived CDR1 and CDR2 are MNHNY and SVGAGI (reference sequence). The CDR3 nucleotides read TGTGCCAGCAGCAATCTAGAATACAATGAGCAGTTCTTC. This codes for CASSNLEYNEQFF.

In its sample, this clone was seen a few times. The V call is TRBV5-5, the J call TRBJ2-7, with 8 positions matching TRBD1. Trimming cost V 4 bases and J 2 bases; bases outside gene matches: 8. This CDR3 comprises 15 residues. Germline V gene data show CDR1 as SGHKS and CDR2 as YYEKEE (reference sequence). CDR3 loop: CASSVRTGLPYEQYF. The CDR3 DNA reads TGTGCCAGCAGCGTCAGGACAGGGTTGCCCTACGAGCAGTACTTC.

J is TRBJ2-7 and V is TRBV5-1, with 9 bases identical to TRBD1. Germline-derived CDR1 and CDR2 are SGHRS and YFSETQ. The CDR3 contains 16 residues. V trimming: 4 bases; J trimming: 0 bases; junction bases outside the gene matches: 8. The CDR3 nucleotides read TGCGCCAGCAGCATGGGACAGGGTGGACTCTCCTACGAGCAGTACTTC. It translates to CASSMGQGGLSYEQYF.

This clone was seen once. The chain combines TRBV2 with TRBJ1-6; D is undetermined. The CDR3 runs 15 residues. V gave up 2 bases and J gave up 5 bases, with 10 bases separating them. CDR1 is SNHLY, CDR2 FYNNEI, per germline. The DNA for the CDR3 is TGTGCCAGCAGTGAAAGGGAGACCGATAATTCACCCCTCCACTTT. Translated: CASSERETDNSPLHF.

The V gene is TRBV5-1, the J gene TRBJ2-1, with D possibly TRBD1 on 5 matching bases. The V end was cut by 4 bases, the J end by 8 bases, with 19 bases between. Germline CDR1 SGHRS, CDR2 YFSETQ. The CDR3 extends over 15 amino acids. The CDR3 reads CASSPPPGSRDEQFF. The DNA of the CDR3 is TGCGCCAGCAGCCCCCCCCCAGGGTCTAGGGATGAGCAGTTCTTC.

This sequence joins TRBV28 and TRBJ1-5, with no clear D. CDR3 length: 16 amino acids. V was clipped by 6 bases and J by 2 bases, with 17 bases between them. Germline V gene lookup returns CDR1 MDHEN and CDR2 SYDVKM. Written as DNA, the CDR3 is TGTGCCAGCAGGTCTCGGGAGGGTATGGGCAATCAGCCCCAGCATTTT. Translation: CASRSREGMGNQPQHF.

The chain employs TRBV6-6 and TRBJ2-7; a weak D match, TRBD2 (6 bases). CDR1 and CDR2 from the germline V gene are MNHNY and SVGAGI (reference sequence). The CDR3 runs to 14 residues. Trimming took off 6 bases at V and 3 bases at J, with 15 bases between the two ends. In nucleotides, the CDR3 is TGTGCCAGCAGCCCGGAGGGGCTGGGCTACGAGCAGTACTTC. Residues: CASSPEGLGYEQYF.

This clone was picked up a small number of times. This chain connects TRBV10-2 to TRBJ2-7; 7 nucleotides agree with TRBD2. The CDR3 contains 13 residues. With 9 bases clipped from V and 7 bases from J, the junction kept 12 bases outside the gene matches. Per germline, CDR1 WSHSY and CDR2 SAAADI. CDR3 amino acids: CASREGPTEEQYF. DNA of the CDR3: TGCGCCAGTAGGGAGGGGCCAACAGAAGAGCAGTACTTC.